The 18 T cell receptor beta chains presented below share a single source sample, sequenced in a study of CD8 T cells in Susac syndrome. The RNA, about 0.45 to 1 ug, was put through reverse transcription using random hexamers. TCRdb redid the calling of the immunoSEQ multiplex PCR reads with MiXCR, one entry per CDR3 protein. The data hold about 300,000 distinct CDR3 sequences, with 70% to 90% observed a single time. Source material: CD8+ T cells from PBMCs. The receptors originated from a human donor with multiple sclerosis.

This sequence joins TRBV12-3 or TRBV12-4 and TRBJ2-5, with 7 bases matching TRBD2. The junction had 13 bases not matched to a gene; V was cut back by 5 bases and J by 4 bases. The CDR3 extends over 16 amino acids. The CDR3, as DNA: TGTGCCAGCAGTACTGTGGGGGAGGGGATCGGAGAGACCCAGTACTTC. Encoded protein: CASSTVGEGIGETQYF.

This clonotype was recorded a few times. The genes are TRBV4-1 and TRBJ2-7, with D possibly matching TRBD1 (5 bases). This CDR3 contains 12 residues. Trimming shortened V by 3 bases and J by 6 bases, and 9 bases separated the two germline ends. Germline V gene data show CDR1 as MGHRA and CDR2 as YSYEKL. The CDR3 here is CASSHVGVEQYF. CDR3 DNA sequence: TGCGCCAGCAGCCACGTAGGGGTCGAGCAGTACTTC.

The chain links TRBV2 to TRBJ2-1; no clear D. CDR1 and CDR2 from the germline V gene are SNHLY and FYNNEI. CDR3 length: 12 amino acids. Trimming shortened V by 10 bases and J by 0 bases, and 7 bases separated the two germline ends. Written as DNA, the CDR3 is TGTGCCACCGAACACTCCTACAATGAGCAGTTCTTC. Translating gives CATEHSYNEQFF. Using reference TRBV2 and TRBJ2-1 for the parts outside the CDR3, the full variable domain is EPEVTQTPSHQVTQMGQEVILRCVPISNHLYFYWYRQILGQKVEFLVSFYNNEISEKSEIFDDQFSVERPDGSNFTLKIRSTKLEDSAMYFCATEHSYNEQFFGPGTRLTVL.

This clonotype appeared a few times. The chain combines TRBV27 with TRBJ2-1, with no clear D. From germline, CDR1 is MNHEY and CDR2 SMNVEV (reference sequence). The CDR3 is made up of 12 amino acids. Between the trimmed V and J ends, which lost 6 bases and 7 bases, there was a span of 10 bases. The CDR3 bases are TGTGCCAGCAGGGGCCCCGCGAATGAGCAGTTCTTC. This gives the protein CASRGPANEQFF.

The chain employs TRBV4-3 and TRBJ2-7, with 7 bases matching TRBD1. J was trimmed by 5 bases and V by 1 base; bases with no gene match: 5. The CDR3 is made up of 14 amino acids. From germline, CDR1 is LGHNA and CDR2 YSLEER. CDR3 bases: TGCGCCAGCAGCCAAGTACAGGGGATGGACGAGCAGTACTTC. It codes for CASSQVQGMDEQYF.

The genes are TRBV4-1 and TRBJ2-7; 7 bases agree with TRBD1. This CDR3 is 16 amino acids long. With 2 bases clipped from V and 0 bases from J, the junction kept 7 bases outside the gene matches. Per the germline V gene, CDR1 is MGHRA and CDR2 is YSYEKL. Written as DNA, the CDR3 is TGCGCCAGCAGCCAACCGACGACAGGGCGCTCCTACGAGCAGTACTTC. Amino acid sequence: CASSQPTTGRSYEQYF.

The V and J genes are TRBV7-2 and TRBJ2-1, with D perhaps TRBD1 (5 bases). The V and J ends lost 3 bases and 4 bases respectively, with 16 bases between them. CDR1 and CDR2 from the germline V gene are SGHTA and FQGNSA. This CDR3 contains 16 residues. CDR3 region: CASSFRRVSPYNEQFF. The CDR3, as DNA: TGTGCCAGCAGCTTCCGCAGGGTTTCCCCTTACAATGAGCAGTTCTTC.

The rearrangement links TRBV20-1 to TRBJ2-3; weak D call: TRBD2 (7 bases). Germline V CDR1 and CDR2: DFQATT, SNEGSKA (reference sequence). V was pared by 5 bases and J by 5 bases, with 17 bases between. The CDR3 length is 14 residues. The CDR3 reads CSAGSGEGGDTQYF. The CDR3 DNA follows: TGCAGTGCTGGCTCAGGGGAGGGAGGAGATACGCAGTATTTT.

The chain couples TRBV7-2 to TRBJ2-1; D is possibly TRBD1 (5 bases). The V gene's germline CDR1 is SGHTA and CDR2 FQGNSA. V lost 9 bases and J lost 8, with 20 bases in between. This CDR3 contains 14 residues. This CDR3 is CASYRGSGNHEQFF. As DNA, the CDR3 is TGTGCCAGTTACCGAGGATCAGGGAATCATGAGCAGTTCTTC.

This CDR3 reads CASSLLQGEATNEKLFF. The CDR3 DNA reads TGTGCCAGCAGTCTTCTCCAGGGAGAAGCAACTAATGAAAAACTGTTTTTT. The genes are TRBV28 and TRBJ1-4, with D possibly TRBD1 on 5 matching bases. This CDR3 has 17 residues. Trimming cost V 5 bases and J 0 bases, with 16 bases left between them. Germline CDR1 is MDHEN and CDR2 is SYDVKM. Supplemented by reference TRBV28 and TRBJ1-4, the full variable domain reads DVKVTQSSRYLVKRTGEKVFLECVQDMDHENMFWYRQDPGLGLRLIYFSYDVKMKEKGDIPEGYSVSREKKERFSLILESASTNQTSMYLCASSLLQGEATNEKLFFGSGTQLSVL.

V usage is TRBV12-3 or TRBV12-4 and J usage is TRBJ1-1; D possibly corresponds to TRBD1 (6 bases). The germline V and J ends were trimmed by 5 bases and 0 bases, with 10 bases remaining between them. The CDR3 sequence is 14 residues long. CDR3 amino acids: CASSTGTMNTEAFF. The CDR3 DNA sequence: TGTGCCAGCAGTACCGGGACAATGAACACTGAAGCTTTCTTT.

The chain combines TRBV7-9 with TRBJ1-2; D is unresolved. Germline CDR1 SEHNR, CDR2 FQNEAQ (reference sequence). This CDR3 contains 12 residues. Trimming removed 11 bases from V and 3 bases from J, with 13 bases in between. As DNA, the CDR3 is TGTGCCTCCGGACCGACTGACTATGGCTACACCTTC. Translating it yields CASGPTDYGYTF.

J is TRBJ2-1 and V is TRBV6-1, with D perhaps TRBD2 (5 bases). V lost 1 base, J lost 15 bases, and 10 bases lay in between. CDR3 size: 11 residues. In germline, CDR1 is MNHNS, CDR2 SASEGT. The CDR3 DNA follows: TGTGCCAGCAGTGAAGGTGTTACTAGGTTCTTC. This translates into CASSEGVTRFF.

This rearrangement joins TRBV2 to TRBJ2-7; the D is unclear. The germline CDR1 and CDR2 sequences are SNHLY and FYNNEI. Trimming pared 5 bases from V and 7 bases from J, leaving 15 bases between. The CDR3 loop spans 13 amino acids. CDR3 protein: CASSRTEKPEQYF. The DNA for the CDR3 is TGTGCCAGCAGTAGGACGGAAAAGCCGGAGCAGTACTTC.

The CDR3 reads CASSQRGQEIDEQYF. DNA for the CDR3: TGTGCCAGCAGCCAAAGGGGACAGGAGATCGACGAGCAGTACTTC. The rearrangement uses TRBV4-2 and TRBJ2-7; 8 positions agree with TRBD1. Germline V CDR1 and CDR2: LGHNA, YNFKEQ. The junction had 8 bases not matched to a gene; V was cut back by 2 bases and J by 5 bases. This CDR3 spans 15 amino acids.

V gene TRBV4-3 combines with J gene TRBJ2-5, with 7 bases identical to TRBD2. Germline trimming cut 0 bases from V and 4 bases from J; bases unmatched to any gene: 8. Germline CDR1 and CDR2: LGHNA and YSLEER. CDR3 size: 16 residues. The CDR3 is CASSQDREGMGETQYF. CDR3 nucleotides: TGCGCCAGCAGCCAAGATAGGGAGGGGATGGGAGAGACCCAGTACTTC.

The rearrangement uses TRBV12-3 or TRBV12-4 and TRBJ2-1; 10 nucleotides match TRBD2. The CDR3 runs to 15 residues. V lost 5 bases, J lost 7 bases, and 8 bases stayed unmatched. The CDR3 sequence is CASSTGLAAGNEQFF. CDR3 nucleotides: TGTGCCAGCAGTACCGGACTAGCGGCGGGGAATGAGCAGTTCTTC.

The CDR3 is CAIRASGDTEAFF. Written as DNA, the CDR3 is TGTGCCATCAGGGCAAGTGGGGACACTGAAGCTTTCTTT. V gene TRBV10-3 combines with J gene TRBJ1-1, with D unresolved. Germline CDR1 ENHRY, CDR2 SYGVKD. The CDR3 is 13 amino acids. The V end lost 6 bases, the J end lost 3 bases, and 11 bases lay between the germline ends.